This TCR beta chain was sequenced during a study of control samples from healthy donors and cancer patients. This clone was seen a single time. Assay used: immunoSEQ multiplex PCR; TCRdb lists only in-frame clones, some missing. The sample contains roughly 400,000 clones, about nine tenths of which appear only once. Germline CDR1 is SGHRS and CDR2 is YFSETQ. The CDR3 has 14 amino acids. Trimming removed 5 bases at V and 1 base at J, with 12 bases between. The sequencing input was PBMCs. The TCR comes from a middle-aged man with head and neck cancer. The rearrangement links TRBV5-1 to TRBJ1-1; D is uncertain. The CDR3 DNA sequence: TGCGCCAGCAGGTTCGGGGTGGAGAACACTGAAGCTTTCTTT. Protein: CASRFGVENTEAFF.